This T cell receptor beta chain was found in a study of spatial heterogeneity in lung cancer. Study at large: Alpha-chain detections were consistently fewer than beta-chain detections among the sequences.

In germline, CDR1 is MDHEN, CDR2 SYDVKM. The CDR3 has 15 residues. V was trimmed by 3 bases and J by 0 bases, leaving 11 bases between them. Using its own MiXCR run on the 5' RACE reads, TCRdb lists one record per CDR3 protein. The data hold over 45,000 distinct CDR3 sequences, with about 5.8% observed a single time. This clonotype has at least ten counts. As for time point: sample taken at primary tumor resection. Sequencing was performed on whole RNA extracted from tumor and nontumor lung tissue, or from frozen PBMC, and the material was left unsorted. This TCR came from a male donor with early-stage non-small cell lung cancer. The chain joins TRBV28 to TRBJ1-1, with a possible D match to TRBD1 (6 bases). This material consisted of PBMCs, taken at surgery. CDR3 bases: TGTGCCAGCAGTTTGGCGGGGGCCTTGAACACTGAAGCTTTCTTT. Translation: CASSLAGALNTEAFF.